Each of the 22 T cell receptor beta chains below was sequenced from the same sample in a study of blood T cell repertoires in COVID-19 (dated by TCRdb to about 2020). Receptor amplification or capture employed the immunoSEQ multiplex PCR assay. TCRdb took this table from immuneACCESS and kept in-frame rearrangements with V and J called. Such tables lack part of the clones; where checked against another copy, unresolved V genes explain under half of the gap, and the rest is unexplained. The sample contains 300,000 or so clones, about 86% of them found a single time. 1.2% of the sample comes from the top ten. What was sequenced was peripheral blood. The receptors stem from a woman aged 50 to 60 with acute or convalescent COVID-19.

The chain couples TRBV10-2 to TRBJ2-6; D unresolved. CDR3 length: 17 residues. Per the germline V gene, CDR1 is WSHSY and CDR2 is SAAADI. The V and J ends lost 3 bases and 0 bases respectively, with 12 bases between them. The CDR3 region is CASSDTSPRSGANVLTF. CDR3 sequence (DNA): TGCGCCAGCAGTGATACTTCCCCGCGCTCTGGGGCCAACGTCCTGACTTTC.

The chain links TRBV5-4 to TRBJ1-5, with D tentatively TRBD1 (6 bases). Trimming removed 0 bases at V and 5 bases at J, with 9 bases between. The CDR3 totals 14 residues. CDR1 and CDR2 from the germline V gene are SGHNT and YYREEE (reference sequence). CDR3: CASSLGGGDQPQHF. DNA of the CDR3: TGTGCCAGCAGCTTGGGAGGGGGGGATCAGCCCCAGCATTTT.

This clone has more than one count but fewer than ten. The chain combines TRBV2 with TRBJ1-2; D remains ambiguous. CDR1 is SNHLY and CDR2 is FYNNEI in the germline V gene. This CDR3 region has 14 residues. Trimming removed 6 bases at V and 8 bases at J, with 19 bases between. The CDR3, as DNA: TGTGCCAGCAGACAAGACGGATCCTCTAGGGGCTACACCTTC. This sequence encodes CASRQDGSSRGYTF.

This chain connects TRBV5-8 to TRBJ2-1; 12 bases are shared with TRBD2. The germline V gene has CDR1 SGHTS and CDR2 YDEGEE. This CDR3 is 16 amino acids long. After removal of 2 bases from V and 5 bases from J, the junction contained 5 bases not matched to a gene. The CDR3 DNA sequence: TGTGCCAGCAGCTTCCCACTAGCGGGGGGCAACAATGAGCAGTTCTTC. It translates to CASSFPLAGGNNEQFF.

The gene calls are TRBV7-3 and TRBJ2-3, with 10 bases aligning to TRBD2. There are 19 residues in the CDR3. From germline, CDR1 is SGHTA and CDR2 FQGTGA. V shed 5 bases and J 3 bases; nucleotides not matched to a gene: 17. The CDR3 region has the DNA TGTGCCAGCAGCATTGGACTAGCGGCTCATCCGCTCTTAACAGATACGCAGTATTTT. This translates into CASSIGLAAHPLLTDTQYF.

The table lists this clone with a few counts. The chain recombines TRBV5-1 with TRBJ2-1, with D possibly being TRBD2 (6 bases). V was trimmed by 4 bases and J by 3 bases, leaving 17 bases between them. Germline assignment: CDR1 SGHRS and CDR2 YFSETQ. The CDR3 covers 16 residues. Written as DNA, the CDR3 is TGCGCCAGCAGCCTGGATATTAGCGGAAACTACAATGAGCAGTTCTTC. Its protein is CASSLDISGNYNEQFF.

The chain has TRBV11-2 and TRBJ2-3, with TRBD1 matching over 9 bases. V was pared by 6 bases and J by 7 bases, with 11 bases of the junction left unmatched. Germline loops: CDR1 SGHAT, CDR2 FQNNGV. The CDR3 is 15 residues long. CDR3 protein: CASRPAGTGIHTQYF. DNA for the CDR3: TGTGCCAGCAGACCCGCCGGGACAGGGATTCATACGCAGTATTTT.

The chain has TRBV27 and TRBJ1-2, with D possibly being TRBD1 (5 bases). The CDR3 runs to 14 residues. Trimming cost V 3 bases and J 6 bases, with 14 bases left between them. In germline, CDR1 is MNHEY, CDR2 SMNVEV (reference sequence). The CDR3 nucleotides read TGTGCCAGCAGTTTCAGGGAGGGACGTAATGGCTACACCTTC. Translation gives CASSFREGRNGYTF.

The chain has TRBV6-4 and TRBJ2-7; TRBD1 might be the D (8 bases). The germline CDR1 and CDR2 sequences are MRHNA and SNTAGT. With 4 bases removed from V and 0 bases from J, the gap between germline ends came to 19 bases. This CDR3 has 17 amino acids. The CDR3 nucleotides read TGTGCCAGCAGTGCGGTAGGACAGGGAGGGAGCTCCTACGAGCAGTACGTC. This encodes CASSAVGQGGSSYEQYV.

This clone was detected only once. V usage is TRBV11-2 and J usage is TRBJ1-2; D gene unclear. With 0 bases removed from V and 8 bases from J, the gap between germline ends came to 13 bases. In germline, CDR1 is SGHAT, CDR2 FQNNGV. This CDR3 comprises 14 residues. As DNA, the CDR3 is TGTGCCAGCAGCTTAGATCTGCCCGGGATCGGCTACACCTTC. Its protein product is CASSLDLPGIGYTF.

The V call is TRBV10-3, the J call TRBJ1-5, with a possible D match to TRBD1 (6 bases). V was shortened by 0 bases and J by 3 bases, with 9 bases between the two germline ends. CDR1 is ENHRY and CDR2 is SYGVKD in the germline V gene. This CDR3 is 15 amino acids long. CDR3 sequence: CAISESTGPNQPQHF. In DNA form, the CDR3 reads TGTGCCATCAGTGAGTCGACAGGACCCAATCAGCCCCAGCATTTT.

This clone was recorded once. The rearrangement uses TRBV6-5 and TRBJ1-5; a weak D match, TRBD1 (5 bases). Germline V gene sequence: CDR1 MNHEY, CDR2 SVGAGI. This CDR3 has 15 residues. With 5 bases removed from V and 5 bases from J, the gap between germline ends came to 16 bases. The CDR3 reads CASSPQGGGHQPQHF. In DNA form, the CDR3 reads TGTGCCAGCAGTCCCCAGGGAGGTGGGCATCAGCCCCAGCATTTT.

The gene calls are TRBV18 and TRBJ1-5; D unresolved. The CDR3 extends over 14 amino acids. The germline V gene encodes CDR1 KGHSH and CDR2 LQKENI. The V and J ends lost 2 bases and 0 bases respectively, with 5 bases between them. CDR3 sequence reads: CASSPEHSNQPQHF. For the CDR3, the DNA is TGTGCCAGCTCACCAGAGCATAGCAATCAGCCCCAGCATTTT.

V usage is TRBV5-1 and J usage is TRBJ2-6; TRBD1 aligns across 8 bases. The CDR3 contains 16 residues. V was clipped by 2 bases and J by 2 bases; unmatched bases: 3. Germline V gene data show CDR1 as SGHRS and CDR2 as YFSETQ. CDR3 region: CASSLDRGPGANVLTF. In nucleotides, the CDR3 is TGCGCCAGCAGCTTAGACAGGGGCCCTGGGGCCAACGTCCTGACTTTC. Full variable domain (rest looked up from reference TRBV5-1 and TRBJ2-6): KAGVTQTPRYLIKTRGQQVTLSCSPISGHRSVSWYQQTPGQGLQFLFEYFSETQRNKGNFPGRFSGRQFSNSRSEMNVSTLELGDSALYLCASSLDRGPGANVLTFGAGSRLTVL.

The chain couples TRBV3-1 (or the pseudogene TRBV3-2) to TRBJ2-7; D is unclear. CDR1 and CDR2 (germline): LGHDT, YNNKEL (reference sequence). This CDR3 has 13 residues. V shed 1 base and J shed 0 bases, with 4 bases lying between them. The CDR3 reads CASSQVLSYEQYF. CDR3 nucleotide sequence: TGTGCCAGCAGCCAAGTACTCTCCTACGAGCAGTACTTC.

The V call is TRBV3-1 (or the pseudogene TRBV3-2), the J call TRBJ1-6; the match to TRBD1 covers 7 bases. The V and J ends lost 4 bases and 9 bases, in that order; junction bases with no gene match: 6. Per germline, CDR1 LGHDT and CDR2 YNNKEL (reference sequence). The CDR3 contains 14 residues. CDR3: CASSPQGDGSPLHF. In DNA form, the CDR3 reads TGTGCCAGCAGCCCTCAGGGGGACGGTTCACCCCTCCACTTT.

The genes are TRBV5-1 and TRBJ2-5; 10 nucleotides agree with TRBD1. Looked up from germline, CDR1 is SGHRS and CDR2 is YFSETQ. The CDR3 consists of 16 residues. V was pared by 4 bases and J by 5 bases, with 11 bases of the junction left unmatched. The CDR3 loop is CASSLDPGQGIETQYF. The DNA of the CDR3 is TGCGCCAGCAGCCTTGACCCGGGACAGGGGATCGAGACCCAGTACTTC.

This chain uses TRBV18 with TRBJ1-3; D is ambiguous. The length of the CDR3 is 15 residues. CDR1 is KGHSH, CDR2 LQKENI, per germline. The germline V and J ends were trimmed by 2 bases and 2 bases, with 10 bases remaining between them. The CDR3 here is CASSPTLRTGNTIYF. The DNA of the CDR3 is TGTGCCAGCTCACCAACCCTGCGAACTGGAAACACCATATATTTT.

The rearrangement links TRBV3-1 (or the pseudogene TRBV3-2) to TRBJ2-7, with 13 bases matching TRBD2. V lost 4 bases to trimming and J lost 3 bases; unmatched junction nucleotides: 3. Germline CDR1 LGHDT, CDR2 YNNKEL (reference sequence). CDR3 size: 15 residues. CDR3 sequence (DNA): TGTGCCAGCAGCCCCGGGACTAGCGGGAACTACGAGCAGTACTTC. Amino acid sequence: CASSPGTSGNYEQYF.

The CDR3 DNA sequence: TGTGCCAGCAGCACGACCGGGACAAGGGATGATACTGAAGCTTTCTTT. It specifies CASSTTGTRDDTEAFF. The chain links TRBV7-9 to TRBJ1-1; possible D gene TRBD1, 6 bases. The V gene's germline CDR1 is SEHNR and CDR2 FQNEAQ (reference sequence). This CDR3 spans 16 amino acids. V lost 5 bases and J lost 5, with 21 bases in between. Combining the CDR3 with reference TRBV7-9 and TRBJ1-1 gives the whole variable domain DTGVSQNPRHKITKRGQNVTFRCDPISEHNRLYWYRQTLGQGPEFLTYFQNEAQLEKSRLLSDRFSAERPKGSFSTLEIQRTEQGDSAMYLCASSTTGTRDDTEAFFGQGTRLTVV.

This chain uses TRBV6-2 or TRBV6-3 with TRBJ1-2; 8 nucleotides agree with TRBD1. Germline CDR1 and CDR2: MNHEY and SVGEGT. The CDR3 has 14 residues. The V segment lost 2 bases and the J segment 10 bases; nucleotides outside the gene matches: 9. Here the CDR3 reads CASSYVGQGGDYTF. CDR3 nucleotide sequence: TGTGCCAGCAGTTACGTCGGACAGGGAGGGGACTACACCTTC.

The chain links TRBV5-1 to TRBJ1-4, with 9 bases identical to TRBD1. The trim removed 4 bases at V and 0 bases at J, leaving 7 bases unmatched. Germline V CDR1 and CDR2: SGHRS, YFSETQ. The CDR3 covers 17 residues. The CDR3 spells CASSRTGARATNEKLFF. The CDR3 DNA sequence: TGCGCCAGCAGCAGGACAGGGGCCCGTGCAACTAATGAAAAACTGTTTTTT.